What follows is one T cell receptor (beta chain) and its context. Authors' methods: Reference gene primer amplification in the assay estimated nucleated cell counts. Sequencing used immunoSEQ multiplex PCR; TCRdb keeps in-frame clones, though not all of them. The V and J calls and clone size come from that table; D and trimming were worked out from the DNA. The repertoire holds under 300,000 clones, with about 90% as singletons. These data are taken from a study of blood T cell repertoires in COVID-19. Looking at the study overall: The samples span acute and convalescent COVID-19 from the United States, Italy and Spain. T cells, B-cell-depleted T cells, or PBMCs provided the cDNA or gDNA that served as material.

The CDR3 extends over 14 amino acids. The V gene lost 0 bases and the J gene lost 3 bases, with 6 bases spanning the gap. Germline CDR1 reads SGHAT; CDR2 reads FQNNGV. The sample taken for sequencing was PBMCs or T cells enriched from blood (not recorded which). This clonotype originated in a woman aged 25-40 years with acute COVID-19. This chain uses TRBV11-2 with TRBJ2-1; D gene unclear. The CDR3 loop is CASSLDSSYNEQFF. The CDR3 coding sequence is TGTGCCAGCAGCTTAGATTCCAGCTACAATGAGCAGTTCTTC.